This TCR beta chain was captured by sequencing in a study of blood T cell repertoires in COVID-19. Study in general: The origin of the acute and convalescent COVID-19 samples was the United States, Italy and Spain. Nucleic acid was either cDNA or gDNA, and it came from T cells, B-cell-depleted T cells, or PBMCs.

The germline V gene encodes CDR1 LNHDA and CDR2 SQIVND (reference sequence). V shed 6 bases, J shed 8 bases, and the junction held 10 bases outside the gene matches. The CDR3 has 16 amino acids. In the original processing: Amplifying reference gene primers gave estimates of nucleated cell counts. The table came from immunoSEQ multiplex PCR; TCRdb's copy has only in-frame clones and leaves some out. The V and J calls and the clone size are those of that table, but D and trimming were determined from the DNA. In the table there are about 130,000 clones, approximately 85% of which are singletons. The sequence was collected from a human donor in a cohort sampled during active COVID-19. Sequenced material: peripheral blood. The V gene is TRBV19, the J gene TRBJ2-2, with TRBD2 identical over 12 bases. DNA of the CDR3: TGTGCCAGTAGCAAAGGACTAGCGGGATCCGGAGGGGAGCTGTTTTTT. The encoded protein is CASSKGLAGSGGELFF.